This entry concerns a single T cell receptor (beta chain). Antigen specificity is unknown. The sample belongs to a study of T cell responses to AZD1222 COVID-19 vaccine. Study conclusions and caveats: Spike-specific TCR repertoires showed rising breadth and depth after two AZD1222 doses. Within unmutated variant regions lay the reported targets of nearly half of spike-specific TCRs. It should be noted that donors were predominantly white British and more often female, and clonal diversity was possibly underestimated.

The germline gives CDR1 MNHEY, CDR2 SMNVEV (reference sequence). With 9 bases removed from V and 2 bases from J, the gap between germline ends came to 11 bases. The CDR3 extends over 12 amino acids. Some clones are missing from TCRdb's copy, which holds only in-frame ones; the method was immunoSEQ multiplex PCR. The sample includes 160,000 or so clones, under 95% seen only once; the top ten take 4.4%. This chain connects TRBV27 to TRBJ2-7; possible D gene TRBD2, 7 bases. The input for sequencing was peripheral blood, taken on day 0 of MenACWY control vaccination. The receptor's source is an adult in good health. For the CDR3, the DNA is TGTGCCAGTGGGGGGGCTCCCTACGAGCAGTACTTC. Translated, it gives CASGGAPYEQYF.